This note documents a single TCR beta chain sequence. Its target is not known. This specimen comes from a study of OX40 agonist ivuxolimab in advanced cancers. As for the study in general: The group had a mean age of 60 years, ranged from 23 to 79, and was roughly 83% male.

CDR3 size: 14 residues. Germline-derived CDR1 and CDR2 are MNHNY and SVGAGI (reference sequence). Trimming at V came to 2 bases and at J to 11 bases, leaving 11 bases not matched to a gene. Points from the study as a whole: Expanded peripheral T-cell antigen specificity went undetermined. Low normalized T-cell clonal expansion was also seen in some nonresponders.

Libraries were prepared by immunoSEQ multiplex PCR; TCRdb keeps only in-frame clonotypes and omits some of them. The data contain some 80,000 clones, 84% of them singletons. This sequence was found in an adult with an advanced solid tumor such as melanoma, head and neck, liver or kidney cancer. The sample consisted of CD4+ or CD8+ T cells sorted from blood, taken in a trial of the OX40 agonist ivuxolimab. The chain recombines TRBV6-6 with TRBJ1-1; TRBD1 matches 7 bases. The CDR3 DNA is TGTGCCAGCAGTTACGGACAGGAAAGGGAGGGGGCTTTCTTT. Amino acid sequence: CASSYGQEREGAFF.